Here is one TCR beta chain with its context. The sample belongs to a study of CD8 T cells in Susac syndrome. This CDR3 region has 14 residues. Between the trimmed V and J ends, which lost 3 bases and 4 bases, there was a span of 15 bases. Germline V gene sequence: CDR1 SQVTM, CDR2 ANQGSEA. Random hexamers were used to reverse transcribe about 0.5 to 1 ug of RNA. In TCRdb, the immunoSEQ multiplex PCR reads were re-called with MiXCR into one record per CDR3 protein. The sample shows 160,000 or so distinct CDR3 sequences, roughly 95% of them seen only once. Sequencing of TCR beta was carried out in blood CD8+ and CD4+ T cells.

The clonotype originates from a human donor with multiple sclerosis. Specimen: CD4+ T cells from PBMCs. The rearrangement uses TRBV29-1 and TRBJ2-5; the D gene is possibly TRBD2 (7 bases). The CDR3 is CSVEGGAPRETQYF. The CDR3 DNA reads TGCAGCGTTGAGGGGGGGGCCCCCAGAGAGACCCAGTACTTC.